This T cell receptor beta chain is drawn from a study of shared clonotypes between healthy human individuals. Details on this clone: Its target is not known.

The authors distributed each subset's genomic DNA evenly over several immunoSEQ plates. Replicate PCRs run on sorted subsets employed 200 ng DNA, tens of thousands of T cell genomes. Original methodology: ImmunoSEQ output lacked quality scores and full-length reads, limiting matched filtering. Here immunoSEQ multiplex PCR was the method, and the copy in TCRdb shows in-frame clones only, minus some. Clone size and V and J calls were adopted from that table, with D and trimming inferred from the DNA. The sample contains over a million clones, around four fifths of which appear only once. The V gene's germline CDR1 is GTSNPN and CDR2 SVGIG (reference sequence). Trimming took off 3 bases at V and 5 bases at J, with 7 bases between the two ends. CDR3 length equals 11 residues. Study findings and constraints: Relative to memory subsets, naive subsets generally showed larger estimated richness.

Sample: memory CD4+ T cells sorted from blood. The subset here: CD45RA-negative fraction. The sequence came from a man between 18 and 29 years old in good health. The J gene is TRBJ1-1, the V gene TRBV30; D uncertain. The CDR3 protein is CAWREWTEAFF. CDR3 nucleotide sequence: TGTGCCTGGAGGGAGTGGACTGAAGCTTTCTTT. The whole variable domain, remainder taken from reference TRBV30 and TRBJ1-1, is SQTIHQWPATLVQPVGSPLSLECTVEGTSNPNLYWYRQAAGRGLQLLFYSVGIGQISSEVPQNLSASRPQDRQFILSSKKLLLSDSGFYLCAWREWTEAFFGQGTRLTVV.